This entry concerns a single T cell receptor (beta chain). Its antigen is as yet unknown. Sequenced by immunoSEQ multiplex PCR; TCRdb stores in-frame clones only, minus some. The sample records fewer than 20,000 clones, just under 70% being singletons. The data were taken from a study of chemoradiotherapy in HPV16-positive cancers. Study-wide context: Candidate HPV-specific T-cell clones and common TCR motifs came from functional assays in a couple of HPV16-positive patients.

The V and J ends lost 8 bases and 8 bases, in that order; junction bases with no gene match: 12. This CDR3 has 14 amino acids. Germline CDR1 is SGHRS and CDR2 is YFSETQ. Repeated repertoire sampling spanned the course of chemoradiotherapy. Study observations and caveats: The functional HPV-specific definition rests on just a couple of HPV16-positive patients. Non-HPV-specific T cells did not expand in tumors during treatment, whereas candidate HPV-specific clones and E7-related motifs did.

The clonotype comes from a human donor with HPV-associated anogenital cancer. The sequencing used tumor tissue, collected from a patient who underwent chemoradiotherapy. The chain recombines TRBV5-1 with TRBJ2-1, with 8 bases fitting TRBD2. This CDR3 reads CASRPGRALDEQFF. CDR3 DNA sequence: TGCGCCAGTCGTCCCGGGAGGGCCCTGGATGAGCAGTTCTTC. Full variable domain (rest looked up from reference TRBV5-1 and TRBJ2-1): KAGVTQTPRYLIKTRGQQVTLSCSPISGHRSVSWYQQTPGQGLQFLFEYFSETQRNKGNFPGRFSGRQFSNSRSEMNVSTLELGDSALYLCASRPGRALDEQFFGPGTRLTVL.